The sequence of this T cell receptor (beta chain) was determined in a study of T cells in Graves' hyperthyroidism and ophthalmopathy. CDR1 and CDR2 (germline): MDHEN, SYDVKM. CDR3 length: 15 residues. The V segment lost 3 bases and the J segment 5 bases; nucleotides outside the gene matches: 7. General study findings and limits: In validation, the model predicted ophthalmopathy. These predictions came a median 6.5 months before onset.

This clonotype showed up many times. No antigen is known for it. RNA transcripts were the template for amplifying TCR beta CDR3 regions. A first-round RT-PCR of the TCR CDR3 used the HTBI primer set. TCRdb reanalysed the multiplex PCR reads using MiXCR and keeps one entry per CDR3 protein. The sample has around 240,000 distinct CDR3 sequences; 15% to 20% are singletons. This chain links TRBV28 with TRBJ2-5; TRBD1 matches 9 bases. This TCR was sampled from a woman aged 18 to 35 with Graves' ophthalmopathy. The specimen was blood. The CDR3 DNA is TGTGCCAGCAGTTTTAACAGGGGGCGGTCCGAGACCCAGTACTTC. Protein product: CASSFNRGRSETQYF.